The TCR beta chain described here comes from a study of Graves' ophthalmopathy and Graves' hyperthyroidism. Study-wide findings and caveats: In predicting ophthalmopathy progression, the model reached 70.59% sensitivity and 72% to 85% specificity. Blood also contained most of the expanded thyroid clonotypes above 0.001 frequency.

This clonotype was seen many times. Its antigen remains unknown. Amplification targeted the TCR beta CDR3 regions, with RNA transcripts as the source material. HTBI primers served in a first-round RT-PCR, which a second-round multiplex PCR followed. TCRdb itself ran the multiplex PCR reads through MiXCR, one entry per CDR3 protein. The sample carries more than 1,000,000 distinct CDR3 sequences, roughly 35% recorded once. The CDR3 is 15 residues long. The V segment lost 6 bases and the J segment 2 bases; nucleotides outside the gene matches: 10. Germline V gives CDR1 DFQATT, CDR2 SNEGSKA (reference sequence). Hyperthyroidism cases were recent diagnoses of under 2 months' duration in people aged 18 to 65. Patients were excluded if they had other autoimmune diseases or uncontrolled infections, and likewise if pregnancy or lactation applied.

The chain combines TRBV20-1 with TRBJ2-5; 9 nucleotides line up with TRBD2. Sequencing was performed on peripheral blood or thyroid tissue (not recorded which). This TCR was sampled from an adult man with Graves' hyperthyroidism. CDR3 residues: CSAGWASGNQETQYF. The DNA for the CDR3 is TGCAGTGCCGGCTGGGCTAGCGGGAATCAAGAGACCCAGTACTTC.